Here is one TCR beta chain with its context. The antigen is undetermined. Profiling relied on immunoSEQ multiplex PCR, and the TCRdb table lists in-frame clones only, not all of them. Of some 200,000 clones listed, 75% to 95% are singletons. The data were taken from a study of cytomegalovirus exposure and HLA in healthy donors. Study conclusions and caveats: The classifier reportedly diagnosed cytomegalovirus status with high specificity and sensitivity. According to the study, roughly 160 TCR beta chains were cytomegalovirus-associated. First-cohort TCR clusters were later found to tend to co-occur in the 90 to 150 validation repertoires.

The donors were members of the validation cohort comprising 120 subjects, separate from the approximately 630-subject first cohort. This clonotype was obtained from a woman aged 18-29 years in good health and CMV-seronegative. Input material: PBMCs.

The CDR3 protein is CASSSVSGTYSNQPQHF. CDR3 bases: TGTGCCAGCAGCTCCGTTTCGGGGACTTATAGCAATCAGCCCCAGCATTTT. The V and J genes are TRBV7-9 and TRBJ1-5, with TRBD1 as a possible D gene (5 bases). Trimming removed 4 bases at V and 0 bases at J, with 16 bases between. In germline, CDR1 is SEHNR, CDR2 FQNEAQ (reference sequence). The CDR3 covers 17 residues.